This T cell receptor (beta chain) stems from a study of graft-versus-host responses after intestinal transplantation. From germline, CDR1 is SGHVS and CDR2 FQNEAQ. The germline V and J ends were trimmed by 7 bases and 4 bases, with 16 bases remaining between them. The CDR3 contains 15 residues. Here immunoSEQ multiplex PCR was the method, and the copy in TCRdb shows in-frame clones only, minus some. The profile shows more than 45,000 clones, approximately 90% of them singletons. The sample here was PBMCs, taken approximately 120 days after intestinal transplantation. V and J are TRBV7-8 and TRBJ2-2; the D call may be TRBD1 or TRBD2 (6 bases each). The clonotype comes from a human patient who received an intestinal transplant, so some T cells may come from the graft donor. The CDR3 DNA sequence: TGTGCCAGCACACCTGGAGGGGGGTTCACCGGGGAGCTGTTTTTT. This codes for CASTPGGGFTGELFF.